This TCR beta chain was sequenced for a study of technical replicates of blood from several donors. Repertoires were generated with immunoSEQ multiplex PCR, while TCRdb's copy carries only in-frame clones and drops some. The data contain nearly 70,000 clones, approximately 90% of them singletons. Trimming removed 4 bases from V and 4 bases from J; junction bases left unmatched: 5. CDR1 and CDR2 (germline): MNHNS, SASEGT. The CDR3 sequence is 15 residues long. The TCR was taken from a human donor in good health. Some clones in this sample may be carry-over from other donors' samples. The chain carries TRBV6-1 and TRBJ2-1, with 9 bases identical to TRBD2. Sequenced material: PBMCs. The CDR3 loop is CASSATSGLYNEQFF. The CDR3 DNA sequence: TGTGCCAGCAGTGCAACTAGCGGGTTATACAATGAGCAGTTCTTC.